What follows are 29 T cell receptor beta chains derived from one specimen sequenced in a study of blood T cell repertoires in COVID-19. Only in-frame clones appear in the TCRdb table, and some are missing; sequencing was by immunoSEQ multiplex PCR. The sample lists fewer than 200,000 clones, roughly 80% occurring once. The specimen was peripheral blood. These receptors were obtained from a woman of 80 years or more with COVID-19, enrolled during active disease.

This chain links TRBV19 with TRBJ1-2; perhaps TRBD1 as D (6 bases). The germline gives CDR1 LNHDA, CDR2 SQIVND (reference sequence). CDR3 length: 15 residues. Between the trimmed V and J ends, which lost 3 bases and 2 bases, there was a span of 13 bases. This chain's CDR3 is CASSIRDTTNYGYTF. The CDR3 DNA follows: TGTGCCAGTAGTATTCGGGACACCACGAACTATGGCTACACCTTC.

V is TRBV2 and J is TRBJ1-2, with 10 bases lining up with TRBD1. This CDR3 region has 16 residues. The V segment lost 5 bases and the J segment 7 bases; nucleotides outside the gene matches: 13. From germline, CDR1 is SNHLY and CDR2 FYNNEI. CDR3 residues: CASSLTSRRDRGGYTF. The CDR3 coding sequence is TGTGCCAGCAGTCTTACATCTCGAAGGGACAGGGGTGGCTACACCTTC. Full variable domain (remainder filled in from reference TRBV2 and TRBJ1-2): EPEVTQTPSHQVTQMGQEVILRCVPISNHLYFYWYRQILGQKVEFLVSFYNNEISEKSEIFDDQFSVERPDGSNFTLKIRSTKLEDSAMYFCASSLTSRRDRGGYTFGSGTRLTVV.

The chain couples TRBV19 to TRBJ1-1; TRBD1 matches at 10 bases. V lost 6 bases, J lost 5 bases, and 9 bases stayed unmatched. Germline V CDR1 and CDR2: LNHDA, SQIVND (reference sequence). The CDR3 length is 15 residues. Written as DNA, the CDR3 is TGTGCCAGTAGCACCCGGGACAGGGGAGGGACTGAAGCTTTCTTT. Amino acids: CASSTRDRGGTEAFF.

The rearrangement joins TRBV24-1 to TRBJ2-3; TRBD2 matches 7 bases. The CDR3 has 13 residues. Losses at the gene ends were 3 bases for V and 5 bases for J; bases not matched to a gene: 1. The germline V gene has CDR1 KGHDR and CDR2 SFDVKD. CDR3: CATSDGGGDTQYF. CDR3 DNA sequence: TGTGCCACCAGTGATGGGGGGGGAGATACGCAGTATTTT.

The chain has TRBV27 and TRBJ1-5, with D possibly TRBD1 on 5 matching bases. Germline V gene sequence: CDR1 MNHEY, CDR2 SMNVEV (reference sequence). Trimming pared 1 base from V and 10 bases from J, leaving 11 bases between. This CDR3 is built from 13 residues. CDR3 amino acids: CASSLFGGYPQHF. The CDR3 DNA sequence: TGTGCCAGCAGTTTATTTGGGGGGTATCCCCAGCATTTT.

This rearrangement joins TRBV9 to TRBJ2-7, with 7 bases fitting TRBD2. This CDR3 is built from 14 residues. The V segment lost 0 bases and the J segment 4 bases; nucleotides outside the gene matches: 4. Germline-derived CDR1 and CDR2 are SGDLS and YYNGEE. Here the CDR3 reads CASSVGGGGYEQYF. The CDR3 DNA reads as TGTGCCAGCAGCGTAGGCGGGGGAGGGTACGAGCAGTACTTC. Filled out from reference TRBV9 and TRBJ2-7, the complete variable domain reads DSGVTQTPKHLITATGQRVTLRCSPRSGDLSVYWYQQSLDQGLQFLIQYYNGEERAKGNILERFSAQQFPDLHSELNLSSLELGDSALYFCASSVGGGGYEQYFGPGTRLTVT.

For the CDR3, the DNA is TGTGCCAGCAGCCTCATCCCGGGACAGGGAGTAATGGAGAACACTGAAGCTTTCTTT. This sequence encodes CASSLIPGQGVMENTEAFF. The V call is TRBV7-6, the J call TRBJ1-1; 9 nucleotides line up with TRBD1. J lost 1 base, V lost 5 bases, and 17 bases had no gene match. This CDR3 has 19 residues. In germline, CDR1 is SGHVS, CDR2 FNYEAQ.

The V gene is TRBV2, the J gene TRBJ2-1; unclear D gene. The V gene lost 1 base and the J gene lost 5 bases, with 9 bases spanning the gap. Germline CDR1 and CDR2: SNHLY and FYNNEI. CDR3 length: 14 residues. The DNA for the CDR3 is TGTGCCAGCAGTGAAGTGGGCCTCAACAATGAGCAGTTCTTC. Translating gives CASSEVGLNNEQFF.

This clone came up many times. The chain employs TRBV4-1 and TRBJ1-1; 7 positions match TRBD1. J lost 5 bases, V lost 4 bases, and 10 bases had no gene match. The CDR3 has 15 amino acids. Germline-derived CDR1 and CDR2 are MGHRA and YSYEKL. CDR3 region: CASSPRQGLGTEAFF. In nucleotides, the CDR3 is TGCGCCAGCAGCCCTCGACAGGGTCTGGGAACTGAAGCTTTCTTT.

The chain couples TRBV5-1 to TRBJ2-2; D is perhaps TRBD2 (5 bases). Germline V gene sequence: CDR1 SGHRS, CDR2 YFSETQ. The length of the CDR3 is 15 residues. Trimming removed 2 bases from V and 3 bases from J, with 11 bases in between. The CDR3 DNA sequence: TGCGCCAGCAGCTTTGGGGAGAGGGACACCGGGGAGCTGTTTTTT. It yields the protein CASSFGERDTGELFF.

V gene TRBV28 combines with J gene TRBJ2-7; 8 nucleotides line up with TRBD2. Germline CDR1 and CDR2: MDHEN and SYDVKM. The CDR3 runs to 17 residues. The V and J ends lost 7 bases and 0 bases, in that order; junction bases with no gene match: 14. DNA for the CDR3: TGTGCCAGCAACACCCCGGGGGGGGCGGAGAGCTCCTACGAGCAGTACTTC. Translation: CASNTPGGAESSYEQYF.

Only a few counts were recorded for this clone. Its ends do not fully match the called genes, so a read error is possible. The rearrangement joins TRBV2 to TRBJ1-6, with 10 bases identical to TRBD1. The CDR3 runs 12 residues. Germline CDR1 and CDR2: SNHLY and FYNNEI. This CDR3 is CASSDPPGQGNF. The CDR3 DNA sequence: TGTGCCAGCAGTGACCCACCGGGACAGGGGAACTTT.

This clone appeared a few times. The CDR3 sequence is CASTPGTGNYGYTF. CDR3 nucleotide sequence: TGTGCCAGCACCCCCGGGACAGGGAACTATGGCTACACCTTC. The chain is built from TRBV13 and TRBJ1-2; TRBD1 agrees at 9 bases. After removal of 7 bases from V and 2 bases from J, the junction contained 5 bases not matched to a gene. Germline V gene sequence: CDR1 PRHDT, CDR2 FYEKMQ (reference sequence). The CDR3 length is 14 residues.

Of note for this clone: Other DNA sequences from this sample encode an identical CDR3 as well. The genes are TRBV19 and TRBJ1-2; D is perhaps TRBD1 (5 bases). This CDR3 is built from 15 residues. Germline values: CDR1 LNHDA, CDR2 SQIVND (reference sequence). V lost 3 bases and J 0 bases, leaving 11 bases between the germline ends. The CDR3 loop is CASSIQGRANYGYTF. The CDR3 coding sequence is TGTGCCAGTAGTATTCAGGGTAGGGCTAACTATGGCTACACCTTC.

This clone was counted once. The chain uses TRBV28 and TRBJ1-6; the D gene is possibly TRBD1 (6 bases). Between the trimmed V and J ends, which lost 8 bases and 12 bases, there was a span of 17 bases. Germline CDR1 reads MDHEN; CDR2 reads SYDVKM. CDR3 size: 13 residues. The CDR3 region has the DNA TGTGCCAGCGAGGGCCAGGGGAGGGAACCCCTCCACTTT. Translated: CASEGQGREPLHF.

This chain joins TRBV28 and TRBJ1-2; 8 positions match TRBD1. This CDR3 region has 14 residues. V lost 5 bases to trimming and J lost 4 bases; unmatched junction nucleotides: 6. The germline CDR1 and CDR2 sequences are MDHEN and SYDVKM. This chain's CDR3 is CASSKGQDLYGYTF. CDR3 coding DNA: TGTGCCAGCAGTAAGGGACAGGACCTCTATGGCTACACCTTC.

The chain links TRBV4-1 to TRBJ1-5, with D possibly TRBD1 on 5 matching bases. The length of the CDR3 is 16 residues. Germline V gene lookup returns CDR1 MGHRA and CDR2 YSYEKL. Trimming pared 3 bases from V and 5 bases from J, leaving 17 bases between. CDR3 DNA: TGCGCCAGCAGCCAGTCGGGTCAGGGATCTTATCAGCCCCAGCATTTT. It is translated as CASSQSGQGSYQPQHF.

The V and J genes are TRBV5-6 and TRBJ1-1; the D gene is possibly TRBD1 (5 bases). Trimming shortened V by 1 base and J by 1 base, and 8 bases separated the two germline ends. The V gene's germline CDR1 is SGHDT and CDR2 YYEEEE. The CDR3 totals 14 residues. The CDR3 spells CASSLMQGNTEAFF. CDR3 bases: TGTGCCAGCAGCTTGATGCAGGGGAACACTGAAGCTTTCTTT.

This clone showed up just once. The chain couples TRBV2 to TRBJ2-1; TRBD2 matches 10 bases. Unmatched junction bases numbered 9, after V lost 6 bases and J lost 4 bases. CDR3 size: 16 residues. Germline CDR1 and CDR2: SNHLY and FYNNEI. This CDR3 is CASRYSGTSVYNEQFF. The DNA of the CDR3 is TGTGCCAGCAGGTATTCCGGGACTAGCGTATACAATGAGCAGTTCTTC.

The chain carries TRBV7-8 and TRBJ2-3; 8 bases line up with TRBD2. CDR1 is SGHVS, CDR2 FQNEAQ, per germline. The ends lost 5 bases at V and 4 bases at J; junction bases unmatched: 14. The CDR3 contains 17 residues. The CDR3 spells CASSARGAGGNSDTQYF. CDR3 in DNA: TGTGCCAGCAGCGCAAGGGGGGCGGGAGGAAACTCAGATACGCAGTATTTT.

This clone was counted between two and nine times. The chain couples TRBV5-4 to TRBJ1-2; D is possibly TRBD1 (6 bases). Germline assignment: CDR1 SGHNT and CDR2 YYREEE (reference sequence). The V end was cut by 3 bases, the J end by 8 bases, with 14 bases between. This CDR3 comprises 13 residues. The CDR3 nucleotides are TGTGCCAGCAGCTGGGAGACAGGTGGAGGCTACACCTTC. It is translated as CASSWETGGGYTF.

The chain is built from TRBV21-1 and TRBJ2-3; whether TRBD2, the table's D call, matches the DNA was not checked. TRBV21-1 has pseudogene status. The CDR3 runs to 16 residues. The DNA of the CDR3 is TGTGCCAGCACCAGACTAGCGGGAGGAAGCACAGATACGCAGTATTTT. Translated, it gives CASTRLAGGSTDTQYF.

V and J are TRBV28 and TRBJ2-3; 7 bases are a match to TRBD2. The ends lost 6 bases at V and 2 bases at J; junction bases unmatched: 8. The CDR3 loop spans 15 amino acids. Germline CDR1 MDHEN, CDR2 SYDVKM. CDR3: CASSPGTTNTDTQYF. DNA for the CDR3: TGTGCCAGCAGCCCCGGGACTACCAACACAGATACGCAGTATTTT.

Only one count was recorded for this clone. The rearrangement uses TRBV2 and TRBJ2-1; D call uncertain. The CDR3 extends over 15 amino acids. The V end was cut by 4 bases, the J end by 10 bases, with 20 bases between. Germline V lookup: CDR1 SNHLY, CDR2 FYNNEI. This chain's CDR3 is CASSVRQAGYIEQFF. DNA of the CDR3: TGTGCCAGCAGTGTTCGACAAGCAGGCTACATCGAGCAGTTCTTC.

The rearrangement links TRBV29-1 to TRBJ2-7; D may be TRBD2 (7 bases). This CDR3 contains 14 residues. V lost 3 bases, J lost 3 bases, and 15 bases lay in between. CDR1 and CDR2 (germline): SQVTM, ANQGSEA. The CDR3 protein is CSVDLGGGGYEQYF. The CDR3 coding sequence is TGCAGCGTTGATCTTGGGGGGGGCGGCTACGAGCAGTACTTC.

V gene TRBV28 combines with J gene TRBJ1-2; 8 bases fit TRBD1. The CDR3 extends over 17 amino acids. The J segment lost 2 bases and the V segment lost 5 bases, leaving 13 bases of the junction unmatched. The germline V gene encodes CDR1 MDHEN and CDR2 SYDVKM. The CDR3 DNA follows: TGTGCCAGCAGTCTACTAGCGGGCAGGGGGCTGAACTATGGCTACACCTTC. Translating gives CASSLLAGRGLNYGYTF.

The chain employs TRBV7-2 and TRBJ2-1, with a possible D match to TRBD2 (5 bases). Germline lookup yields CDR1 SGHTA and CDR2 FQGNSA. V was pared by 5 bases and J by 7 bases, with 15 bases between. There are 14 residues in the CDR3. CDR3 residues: CASSDRRGANEQFF. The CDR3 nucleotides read TGTGCCAGCAGCGATCGACGGGGAGCAAATGAGCAGTTCTTC.

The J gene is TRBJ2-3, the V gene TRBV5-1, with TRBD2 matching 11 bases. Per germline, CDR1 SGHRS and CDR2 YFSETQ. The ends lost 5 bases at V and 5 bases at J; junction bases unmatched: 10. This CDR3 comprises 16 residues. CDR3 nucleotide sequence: TGCGCCAGCAGACTGATAGCGGGAGGGATAAAAGATACGCAGTATTTT. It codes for CASRLIAGGIKDTQYF.

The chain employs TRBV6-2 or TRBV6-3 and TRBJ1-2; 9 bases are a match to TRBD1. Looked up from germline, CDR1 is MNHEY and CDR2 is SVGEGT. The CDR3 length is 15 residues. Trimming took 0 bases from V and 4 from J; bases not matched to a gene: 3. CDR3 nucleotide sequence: TGTGCCAGCAGTTACTCGGGACAGGGATTCTATGGCTACACCTTC. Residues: CASSYSGQGFYGYTF.